These 5 T cell receptor beta chains were sequenced from one sample in a study of T-cell reconstitution after alpha-beta-depleted transplantation in children. Unique molecular identifiers were incorporated during preparation of the TCRbeta library. TCRdb processed the PCR reads anew with MiXCR; each CDR3 protein has one entry. The sample consists of hundreds of thousands of distinct CDR3 sequences, less than 15% of them appearing once. The sample consisted of PBMCs, taken before TCRalphabeta/CD19-depleted stem cell transplant. The receptors come from a girl aged 2 to 10 with congenital amegakaryocytic thrombocytopenia, due to receive a stem cell transplant.

This clonotype has more than one count but fewer than ten. The rearrangement joins TRBV5-1 to TRBJ2-7, with TRBD2 matching 12 bases. CDR1 is SGHRS and CDR2 is YFSETQ in the germline V gene. The CDR3 spans 14 residues. V gave up 6 bases and J gave up 3 bases; unmatched junction bases: 4. In nucleotides, the CDR3 is TGCGCCAGCAACCGACTAGCGGGGGACTACGAGCAGTACTTC. It codes for CASNRLAGDYEQYF.

The sample holds a few counts of this clonotype. CDR3 residues: CASSLARLAKNIQYF. In DNA form, the CDR3 reads TGTGCCAGCAGCTTAGCGCGCCTAGCCAAAAACATTCAGTACTTC. This chain joins TRBV7-2 and TRBJ2-4; D gene unclear. Trimming took off 0 bases at V and 0 bases at J, with 6 bases between the two ends. The CDR3 covers 15 residues. The germline V gene encodes CDR1 SGHTA and CDR2 FQGNSA.

This clonotype was recorded many times. The chain recombines TRBV5-1 with TRBJ2-1, with no clear D. CDR1 is SGHRS, CDR2 YFSETQ, per germline. The CDR3 length is 15 residues. V was trimmed by 2 bases and J by 0 bases, leaving 9 bases between them. Here the CDR3 reads CASSLGFSSYNEQFF. The CDR3 nucleotides are TGCGCCAGCAGCTTAGGATTTAGCTCCTACAATGAGCAGTTCTTC.

A few counts support this clonotype. The chain joins TRBV7-8 to TRBJ2-1; TRBD2 agrees at 12 bases. Germline CDR1 SGHVS, CDR2 FQNEAQ. Trimming took 5 bases from V and 4 from J; bases not matched to a gene: 9. CDR3 size: 17 residues. The CDR3 loop is CASSTRLAGVVYNEQFF. The DNA of the CDR3 is TGTGCCAGCAGCACCAGACTAGCGGGAGTGGTGTACAATGAGCAGTTCTTC.

Of note for this clonotype: A junction boundary mismatches the germline segment, possibly from a read error. The chain combines TRBV10-3 with TRBJ2-7; TRBD1 matches 10 bases. This CDR3 has 13 amino acids. The germline CDR1 and CDR2 sequences are ENHRY and SYGVKD. The CDR3 DNA is TGTGCCATCAGTGATCCAGGCGGGGACAGGGGAAGCTTC. Protein product: CAISDPGGDRGSF.